This T cell receptor beta chain was identified in a study of blood T cells in healthy people across ages. Study-wide results and limits: Samples with more naive T cells showed higher observed beta diversity.

V lost 4 bases, J lost 4 bases, and 3 bases stayed unmatched. The germline CDR1 and CDR2 sequences are SGHRS and YFSETQ. CDR3 length: 14 amino acids. With respect to this clonotype: Its antigen is currently unknown.

It was with a sample-barcoded 5' primer and a J-beta primer mix that a second PCR of roughly 7 to 12 cycles was run. One entry per CDR3 protein, called by TCRdb with MiXCR from the 5' RACE reads. The table shows over 600,000 distinct CDR3 sequences, with just over 55% occurring only once. There were at least 5.5 micrograms of total RNA extracted from every sample. The sample taken for sequencing was blood. The genes are TRBV5-1 and TRBJ2-1; 9 bases agree with TRBD2. The TCR comes from a man between 35 and 55 years old in good health. Here the CDR3 reads CASSETSGYNEQFF. Written as DNA, the CDR3 is TGCGCCAGCAGCGAGACTAGCGGATACAATGAGCAGTTCTTC.